This entry features one TCR beta chain sequence. Antigen: not known. The CDR3 loop spans 15 amino acids. The V gene's germline CDR1 is LNHNV and CDR2 YYDKDF (reference sequence). The ends lost 1 base at V and 5 bases at J; junction bases unmatched: 6. These data come from a study of cytomegalovirus exposure and HLA in healthy donors. Background on the study: HLA-typed donors were the source of about 90 million unique TCRs held in an early data release.

Notes on the study in general: An analysis done earlier found most TCR beta V segments productive about 87% or about 30% of the time.

Amplification used 60 Vbeta primers and 13 Jbeta primers. Original handling: Counted up in a later analysis, unique TCR beta chains came to some 82 million, with 9.5 million to 13 million shared. Generated by immunoSEQ multiplex PCR, the TCRdb table keeps only in-frame clones and is missing some. V, J and clone size derive from that table, while D and trimming were established from the DNA sequence. The sample contains about 130,000 clones, roughly 89% of which appear only once. The receptor was derived from a woman in her 30s in good health and CMV-seronegative. Sequenced material: PBMCs. The chain uses TRBV15 and TRBJ1-1, with 8 bases fitting TRBD1. The CDR3: CATSRGLTGGTEAFF. The CDR3 DNA is TGTGCCACCAGCAGAGGCCTTACAGGGGGGACTGAAGCTTTCTTT.